This T cell receptor beta chain was identified during a study of blood T cell repertoires in COVID-19. With V trimmed by 5 bases and J by 3 bases, 4 bases remained unmatched. The CDR3 has 14 residues. The V gene's germline CDR1 is LNHDA and CDR2 SQIVND (reference sequence). Profiling relied on immunoSEQ multiplex PCR, and the TCRdb table lists in-frame clones only, not all of them. The sample lists 200,000 to 250,000 clones; 88% were seen once. Sequencing was carried out using PBMCs or T cells enriched from blood (not recorded which). This clonotype was obtained from a woman aged 25-40 years who had recovered from COVID-19. The genes are TRBV19 and TRBJ1-1, with TRBD1 matching over 9 bases. DNA of the CDR3: TGTGCCAGTAGTGCCCGGACAGGGGACACTGAAGCTTTCTTT. Protein product: CASSARTGDTEAFF.